What follows is one T cell receptor (beta chain) and its context. No cognate antigen has been identified for it. No base-level quality is on record; no much larger clone is a single base apart. Unstimulated PBMCs, after thawing, were stained for CD3, CD4 and CD8 and then FACS-sorted into CD3+CD4+ and CD3+CD8+ populations. All 8 studied subjects were randomized to withdrawal of immunosuppression. The Qiagen DNeasy Blood and Tissue Kit was used for isolation of genomic DNA. The record originates from a study of T cell clones after liver transplantation (dated by TCRdb to the late 2010s). As for the study more broadly: The samples were obtained from ITN030ST, a randomized trial that attempted immunosuppression withdrawal within 2 years after liver transplantation. Tolerance meant complete immunosuppression withdrawal for at least one year without liver enzymes rising beyond twice the upper limit of normal. Third party-reactive TCRbeta sequences were also identified from pre-transplant MLRs to serve as an antigen-independent comparator for donor-reactive sequences. Three of the eight recipients were HCV-positive; the others were transplanted for non-autoimmune, non-viral indications. Until randomization at 12-24 months post-transplant, subjects were given standard immunosuppression, with no induction therapy. Blood samples were collected pre-transplant, pre-randomization before withdrawal, and post-randomization after either complete withdrawal or failed withdrawal. After a pre-transplant mixed lymphocyte reaction, TCRbeta sequencing was used to pinpoint donor-reactive T cell clones, which were subsequently tracked in post-transplant blood. The study cohort included 8 liver transplant recipients, of whom 3 were classified as tolerant and 5 as non-tolerant. The paper's findings and limits, for the study overall: Without allograft tissue specimens, donor-reactive T cells may have migrated into the graft rather than being deleted. Once repertoire turnover was taken into account, donor-reactive detection showed a significant reduction for CD4 in 7 of 8 subjects and for CD8 in 8 of 8. Low numbers of available donor cells limited the measurable donor-reactive repertoire in two subjects. Donor-reactive sequences decreased more than third party-reactive sequences, which suggests partial antigen-specific deletion that was not related to withdrawal success. Circulating donor-reactive CD4 TCRbeta sequences fell significantly post-transplant in 5 of 8 subjects, irrespective of tolerance or HCV status. Conclusions were preliminary, limited by small, heterogeneous patient numbers and non-standardized post-transplant time points.

Frozen genomic DNA underwent high-throughput TCRbeta CDR3 sequencing by immunoSEQ, including PCR amplification, mapping, bias correction and internal controls. The source study handled its data this way. Only productive rearrangements were retained, and each unique TCRbeta sequence was defined by its CDR3 nucleotide sequence together with its V and J gene. For a sequence to be called donor-reactive, it needed a frequency of at least 0.01% and at least 5-fold expansion in CFSE-low cells compared with unstimulated pre-transplant cells. Minimum frequency thresholds were set for each subject based on the unstimulated sample with the lowest template count, ensuring at least 90% detection power. Jensen-Shannon divergence between the top 1000 TCRbeta sequences after and before transplant was used to measure repertoire turnover. Two-sided Fisher's exact tests were used to test for changes in how often donor-reactive sequences were detected. TCRdb's version of the immuneACCESS table is confined to in-frame rearrangements and falls short of the full clone set. An unresolved V gene accounts for under half of the shortfall where checked; the remainder is of unknown origin. D and trimming were read from the DNA, whereas the V and J calls and clone size are those reported in that table. The sample table shows tens of thousands of clones, and approximately 86% are seen once. The ten largest clones capture 2.5% of the sample.

Inclusive of the bounding cysteine and phenylalanine, the CDR3 is 11 residues long. CDR3 DNA is the only sequence kept; it has 33 bases, read in frame from the first base. V and J lose 7 bases and 9 bases, and a span of 12 bases separates them. The germline V gene sets CDR1 to MNHNS and CDR2 to SASEGT. The TCR sequence derives from a human patient who received a liver transplant. Following a transplant, some T lymphocytes may have been derived from the graft donor. Sequenced here: CD4+ T cells from blood, sampled 24 months after liver transplant. The V and J genes are TRBV6-1 and TRBJ1-1; TRBD1 is possibly the D segment (6 matching bases). The CDR3 corresponds to CASTLGAKAFF. The nucleotide sequence reads as follows: TGTGCCAGCACGCTGGGGGCCAAAGCTTTCTTT.